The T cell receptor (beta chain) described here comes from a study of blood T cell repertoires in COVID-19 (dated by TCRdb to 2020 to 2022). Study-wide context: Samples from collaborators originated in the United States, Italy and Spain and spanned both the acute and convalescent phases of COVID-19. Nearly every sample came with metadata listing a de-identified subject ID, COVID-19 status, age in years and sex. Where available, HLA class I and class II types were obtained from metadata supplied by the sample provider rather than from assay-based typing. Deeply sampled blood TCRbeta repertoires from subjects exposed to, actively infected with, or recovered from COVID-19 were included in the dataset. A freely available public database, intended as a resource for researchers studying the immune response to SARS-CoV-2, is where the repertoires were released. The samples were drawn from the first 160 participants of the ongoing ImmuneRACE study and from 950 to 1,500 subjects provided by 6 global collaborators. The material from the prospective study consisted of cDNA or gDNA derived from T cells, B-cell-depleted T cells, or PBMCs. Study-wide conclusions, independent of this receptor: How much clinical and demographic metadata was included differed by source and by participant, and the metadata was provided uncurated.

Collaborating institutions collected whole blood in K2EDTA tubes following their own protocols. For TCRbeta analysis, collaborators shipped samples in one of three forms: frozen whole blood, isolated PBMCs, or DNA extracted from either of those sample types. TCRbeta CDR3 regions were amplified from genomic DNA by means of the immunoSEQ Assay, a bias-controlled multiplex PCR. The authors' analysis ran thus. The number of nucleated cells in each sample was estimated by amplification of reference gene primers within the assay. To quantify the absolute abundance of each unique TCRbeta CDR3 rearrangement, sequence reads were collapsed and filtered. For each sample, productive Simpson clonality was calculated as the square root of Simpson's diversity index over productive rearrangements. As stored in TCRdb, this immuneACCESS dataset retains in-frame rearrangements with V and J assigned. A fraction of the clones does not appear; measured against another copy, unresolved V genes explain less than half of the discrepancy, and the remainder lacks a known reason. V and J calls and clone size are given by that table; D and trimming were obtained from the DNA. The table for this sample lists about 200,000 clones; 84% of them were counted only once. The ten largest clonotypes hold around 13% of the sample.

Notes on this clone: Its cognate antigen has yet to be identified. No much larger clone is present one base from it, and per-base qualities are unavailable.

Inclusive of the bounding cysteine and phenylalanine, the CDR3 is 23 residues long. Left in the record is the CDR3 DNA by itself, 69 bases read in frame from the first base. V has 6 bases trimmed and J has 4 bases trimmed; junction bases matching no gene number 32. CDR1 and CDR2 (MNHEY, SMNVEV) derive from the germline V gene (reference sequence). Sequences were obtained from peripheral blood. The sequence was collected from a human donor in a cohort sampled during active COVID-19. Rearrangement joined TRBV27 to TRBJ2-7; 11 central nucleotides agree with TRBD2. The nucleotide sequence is TGTGCCAGCAGGCCCTCCAAGGACAGGGGCTTACGGGTAACCGGGACTAGCGGATACGAGCAGTACTTC. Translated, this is CASRPSKDRGLRVTGTSGYEQYF.